This T cell receptor beta chain was sequenced during a study of cytomegalovirus exposure and HLA in healthy donors. Study observations and caveats: Cytomegalovirus-associated TCR beta chains were listed, numbering some 180. It emerged from a later analysis that several of the most significant clusters appeared to be linked to common viral pathogens. Trimming of TCR beta V- and J-genes showed a link, identified in a later analysis, to a missense DCLRE1C variant.

This clone was picked up a small number of times. Antigen specificity is unknown. Trimming removed 1 base from V and 6 bases from J, with 12 bases in between. There are 14 residues in the CDR3. Germline V gene lookup returns CDR1 LGHNA and CDR2 YSLEER. Amplification used 60 Vbeta primers and 13 Jbeta primers. TCRdb's copy holds only in-frame clones and misses some; the assay was immunoSEQ multiplex PCR. Of around 150,000 clones in the sample, roughly 10% are singletons; the top ten hold approximately 2%. The TCR was taken from a male donor in good health and CMV-seronegative. Sequenced: PBMCs. V usage is TRBV4-3 and J usage is TRBJ1-1; no firm D call. CDR3 amino acids: CASSQGRTGAEAFF. In DNA, the CDR3 is TGCGCCAGCAGCCAAGGAAGAACCGGGGCTGAAGCTTTCTTT.